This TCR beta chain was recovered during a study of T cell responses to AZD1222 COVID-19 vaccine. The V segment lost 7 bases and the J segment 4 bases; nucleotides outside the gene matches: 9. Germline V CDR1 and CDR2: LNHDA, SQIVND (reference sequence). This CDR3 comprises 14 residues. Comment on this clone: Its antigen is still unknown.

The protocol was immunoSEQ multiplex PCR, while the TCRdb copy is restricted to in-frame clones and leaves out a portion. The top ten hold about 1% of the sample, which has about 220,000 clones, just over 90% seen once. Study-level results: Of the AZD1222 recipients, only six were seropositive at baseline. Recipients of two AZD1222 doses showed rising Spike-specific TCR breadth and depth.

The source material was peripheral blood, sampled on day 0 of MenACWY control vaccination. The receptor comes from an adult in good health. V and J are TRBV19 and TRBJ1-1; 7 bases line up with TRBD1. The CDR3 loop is CASIRRTGATEAFF. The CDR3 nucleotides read TGTGCCAGTATTAGGCGAACAGGGGCCACTGAAGCTTTCTTT.